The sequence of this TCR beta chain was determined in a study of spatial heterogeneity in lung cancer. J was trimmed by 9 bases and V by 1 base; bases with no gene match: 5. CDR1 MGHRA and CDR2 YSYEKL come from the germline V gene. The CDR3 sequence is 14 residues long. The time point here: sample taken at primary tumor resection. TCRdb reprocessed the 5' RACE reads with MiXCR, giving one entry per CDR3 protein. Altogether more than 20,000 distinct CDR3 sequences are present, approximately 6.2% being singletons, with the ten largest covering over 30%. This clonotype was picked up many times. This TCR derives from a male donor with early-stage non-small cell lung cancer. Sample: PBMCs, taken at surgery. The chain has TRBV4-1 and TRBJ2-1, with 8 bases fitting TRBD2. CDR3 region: CASSQGRREGEQFF. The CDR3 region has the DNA TGCGCCAGCAGCCAAGGCAGACGGGAGGGTGAGCAGTTCTTC.